The rows below give T cell receptor beta chains drawn from one sample of a study of cytomegalovirus exposure and HLA in healthy donors. The data were produced by immunoSEQ multiplex PCR, yet TCRdb's version contains in-frame clones alone and is incomplete. The sample lists 150,000 to 180,000 clones; 80% were seen once. Sequenced sample: PBMCs. Receptors were obtained from a man between 25 and 39 years old in good health and CMV-seropositive. The CDR3 runs from the conserved cysteine through the conserved F or W. D genes are given only for firm matches. Clone size appears in some rows only: once, few, many, or a class for an expanded clone.

d_call j_call clone_size v_call cdr3_nt cdr3_aa
TRBD2 TRBJ2-4 NA TRBV19 TGTGCCTCAAACCCGGGGAGGGAGGGAAACATTCAGTACTTC CASNPGREGNIQYF
NA TRBJ1-1 NA TRBV6-5 TGTGCCAGCAGGCCGGGGAGGGAACCGAACGCTGAAGCTTTCTTT CASRPGREPNAEAFF
TRBD2 TRBJ2-2 NA TRBV4-2 TGTGCCAGCAGCCAAGGGACACTAGCGGGAGGGTTATCCGGGGAGCTGTTTTTT CASSQGTLAGGLSGELFF
NA TRBJ2-6 NA TRBV13 TGTGCCAGCAGCGGGCGCTCTGGGGCCAACGTCCTGACTTTC CASSGRSGANVLTF
NA TRBJ2-4 NA TRBV10-1 TGCGCCAGCAGGCAGGAGGACCCCCTCAAAAACATTCAGTACTTC CASRQEDPLKNIQYF
TRBD1 TRBJ2-6 NA TRBV10-3 TGTGCCATCAATCGGGACAGGGACTCTGGGGCCAACGTCCTGACTTTC CAINRDRDSGANVLTF
TRBD1 TRBJ2-7 NA TRBV6-1 TGTGCCAGCAGTGCGACAGGGGGTGCCTACGAGCAGTACTTC CASSATGGAYEQYF
TRBD2 TRBJ2-1 NA TRBV10-1 TGCGCCAGCAGTGATTCGGCTAGCGGACACAATGAGCAGTTCTTC CASSDSASGHNEQFF
TRBD2 TRBJ2-7 NA TRBV30 TGTGCTTCACTAGCGGATTCCTACGAGCAGTACTTC CASLADSYEQYF
TRBD1 TRBJ2-2 once TRBV7-3 TGTGCCAGCAGCTTCCAGGGGGCACGGACCGGGGAGCTGTTTTTT CASSFQGARTGELFF